These T cell receptor beta chains were read from a single sample in a study of blood T cell repertoires in COVID-19. The method was immunoSEQ multiplex PCR; TCRdb's version includes in-frame clones alone and lacks a portion of them. The sample has around 190,000 clones, about 88% seen once. The sequenced material came from peripheral blood. These receptors were taken from a man aged 50-60 years with COVID-19, enrolled during active disease. The CDR3 runs from the conserved cysteine through the conserved F or W. Size is stated for part of the rows, as once, few or many counts, or as a class when the clone is expanded.

CDR3aa: CASSSRGQAGDQPQHF
v_gene: TRBV6-6
abundance: -
len: 16
j_gene: TRBJ1-5

CDR3aa: CASSKAYTGGSNTDTQYF
v_gene: TRBV21-1
abundance: -
len: 18
j_gene: TRBJ2-3

CDR3aa: CASSEGGGDLNVGYTF
v_gene: TRBV2
abundance: once
len: 16
j_gene: TRBJ1-2

CDR3aa: CASSPRQGDGNTEAFF
v_gene: TRBV27
abundance: -
len: 16
j_gene: TRBJ1-1

CDR3aa: CASQGQTKFNEKLFF
v_gene: TRBV28
abundance: -
len: 15
j_gene: TRBJ1-4

CDR3aa: CASSRDRVSSPLHF
v_gene: TRBV4-2
abundance: -
len: 14
j_gene: TRBJ1-6

CDR3aa: CASSLFGGGPFMNTEAFF
v_gene: TRBV4-1
abundance: -
len: 18
j_gene: TRBJ1-1

CDR3aa: CASSSKGQGGFYEQYF
v_gene: TRBV27
abundance: -
len: 16
j_gene: TRBJ2-7

CDR3aa: CAWRQRGLYSGEQYF
v_gene: TRBV30
abundance: -
len: 15
j_gene: TRBJ2-7

CDR3aa: CASSLDRLSGNTIYF
v_gene: TRBV5-5
abundance: -
len: 15
j_gene: TRBJ1-3

CDR3aa: CAWSPLAGRYNEQFF
v_gene: TRBV30
abundance: -
len: 15
j_gene: TRBJ2-1

CDR3aa: CASSPRQTSLYEQYF
v_gene: TRBV11-1
abundance: once
len: 15
j_gene: TRBJ2-7

CDR3aa: CASSPDRRTLQYF
v_gene: TRBV27
abundance: -
len: 13
j_gene: TRBJ2-5

CDR3aa: CASSLEDRVRYGSYNSPLHF
v_gene: TRBV9
abundance: -
len: 20
j_gene: TRBJ1-6

CDR3aa: CASRLVRLGQEEGYSNQPQHF
v_gene: TRBV12-2
abundance: -
len: 21
j_gene: TRBJ1-5

CDR3aa: CASSRIIHKMNTEAFF
v_gene: TRBV7-9
abundance: -
len: 16
j_gene: TRBJ1-1

CDR3aa: CASSRTGNGYTF
v_gene: TRBV5-1
abundance: -
len: 12
j_gene: TRBJ1-2

CDR3aa: CASSRGQGSYEQYF
v_gene: TRBV11-3
abundance: few
len: 14
j_gene: TRBJ2-7

CDR3aa: CASSSSRETQYF
v_gene: TRBV28
abundance: -
len: 12
j_gene: TRBJ2-5

CDR3aa: CASSPAGRDTFF
v_gene: TRBV7-9
abundance: -
len: 12
j_gene: TRBJ2-1

CDR3aa: CASSYDRGPDTQYF
v_gene: TRBV6-2/TRBV6-3
abundance: few
len: 14
j_gene: TRBJ2-3

CDR3aa: CASSQKERGGPDTQYF
v_gene: TRBV5-4
abundance: -
len: 16
j_gene: TRBJ2-3

CDR3aa: CASSRALATQETQYF
v_gene: TRBV18
abundance: -
len: 15
j_gene: TRBJ2-5

CDR3aa: CACVNRDISSYEQYF
v_gene: TRBV30
abundance: -
len: 15
j_gene: TRBJ2-7

CDR3aa: CASRRTGGLETQYF
v_gene: TRBV5-6
abundance: -
len: 14
j_gene: TRBJ2-5

CDR3aa: CASSAITGTGGNYGYTF
v_gene: TRBV5-1
abundance: once
len: 17
j_gene: TRBJ1-2

CDR3aa: CASSPLTSESTDTQYF
v_gene: TRBV18
abundance: -
len: 16
j_gene: TRBJ2-3

CDR3aa: CASSLGLEGSYTF
v_gene: TRBV7-2
abundance: -
len: 13
j_gene: TRBJ1-2

CDR3aa: CASSELSGSYSNQPQHF
v_gene: TRBV6-1
abundance: -
len: 17
j_gene: TRBJ1-5

CDR3aa: CASSTTAGRGQFF
v_gene: TRBV7-9
abundance: -
len: 13
j_gene: TRBJ2-1

CDR3aa: CATEDRTTYEQYF
v_gene: TRBV6-4
abundance: -
len: 13
j_gene: TRBJ2-7

CDR3aa: CASSPGTSGGPSTDTQYF
v_gene: TRBV7-3
abundance: -
len: 18
j_gene: TRBJ2-3

CDR3aa: CASSATGFGTSGNTIYF
v_gene: TRBV9
abundance: -
len: 17
j_gene: TRBJ1-3

CDR3aa: CASKPGLASYEQYF
v_gene: TRBV5-1
abundance: few
len: 14
j_gene: TRBJ2-7

CDR3aa: CASSRPGTGQETQYF
v_gene: TRBV3-1/TRBV3-2
abundance: -
len: 15
j_gene: TRBJ2-5

CDR3aa: CASTGTATYEQYF
v_gene: TRBV28
abundance: -
len: 13
j_gene: TRBJ2-7

CDR3aa: CASSLLSGTNTGELFF
v_gene: TRBV7-2
abundance: -
len: 16
j_gene: TRBJ2-2

CDR3aa: CASSPWTGGSGNEQFF
v_gene: TRBV5-1
abundance: -
len: 16
j_gene: TRBJ2-1

CDR3aa: CASSNSGGYYEQYF
v_gene: TRBV6-5
abundance: -
len: 14
j_gene: TRBJ2-7

CDR3aa: CASSEWGGNYGYTF
v_gene: TRBV25-1
abundance: -
len: 14
j_gene: TRBJ1-2

CDR3aa: CASSAQGGYEQYF
v_gene: TRBV6-4
abundance: -
len: 13
j_gene: TRBJ2-7

CDR3aa: CASSYGGYTEAFF
v_gene: TRBV7-6
abundance: -
len: 13
j_gene: TRBJ1-1

CDR3aa: CASSIPRVDQPQHF
v_gene: TRBV21-1
abundance: -
len: 14
j_gene: TRBJ1-5

CDR3aa: CASSYSTLAGGDTQYF
v_gene: TRBV6-5
abundance: -
len: 16
j_gene: TRBJ2-3

CDR3aa: CASSQWAGYEQYF
v_gene: TRBV23-1
abundance: -
len: 13
j_gene: TRBJ2-7

CDR3aa: CSVLIHLQETQYF
v_gene: TRBV29-1
abundance: -
len: 13
j_gene: TRBJ2-5

CDR3aa: CASSFSALGYTF
v_gene: TRBV28
abundance: -
len: 12
j_gene: TRBJ1-2

CDR3aa: CASSYSTTGLGYTF
v_gene: TRBV6-5
abundance: few
len: 14
j_gene: TRBJ1-2

CDR3aa: CASSQGPSGEYEQYF
v_gene: TRBV4-2
abundance: -
len: 15
j_gene: TRBJ2-7

CDR3aa: CAWGGRGSSYEQYF
v_gene: TRBV30
abundance: -
len: 14
j_gene: TRBJ2-7

CDR3aa: CASSYGASSEAFF
v_gene: TRBV6-5
abundance: -
len: 13
j_gene: TRBJ1-1

CDR3aa: CASSSVAGGRNEQFF
v_gene: TRBV6-5
abundance: -
len: 15
j_gene: TRBJ2-1

CDR3aa: CASSLRAGAVDTQYF
v_gene: TRBV28
abundance: -
len: 15
j_gene: TRBJ2-3

CDR3aa: CASSSPKMNTEAFF
v_gene: TRBV6-2/TRBV6-3
abundance: -
len: 14
j_gene: TRBJ1-1

CDR3aa: CAWSDPDYNSPLHF
v_gene: TRBV30
abundance: -
len: 14
j_gene: TRBJ1-6

CDR3aa: CASSIDLLAGGPKLFF
v_gene: TRBV19
abundance: few
len: 16
j_gene: TRBJ2-2

CDR3aa: CASSQSNRQQNIQYF
v_gene: TRBV23-1
abundance: -
len: 15
j_gene: TRBJ2-4

CDR3aa: CASSPNRDRAATGELFF
v_gene: TRBV7-8
abundance: once
len: 17
j_gene: TRBJ2-2

CDR3aa: CASSTDRYSRETQYF
v_gene: TRBV18
abundance: -
len: 15
j_gene: TRBJ2-5